The 32 T cell receptor beta chains below were found in one sample sequenced in a study of T cells in Graves' hyperthyroidism and ophthalmopathy. Template material for amplifying TCR beta CDR3 regions consisted of RNA transcripts. The HTBI primer set was used in a first-round RT-PCR of the TCR CDR3. TCRdb called the multiplex PCR reads again in MiXCR, with one record for every CDR3 protein. The table shows 360,000 or so distinct CDR3 sequences, with around 18% occurring only once. Input material: blood. All receptors derive from a middle-aged woman with Graves' ophthalmopathy.

This clonotype was seen at least ten times. The chain combines TRBV7-9 with TRBJ1-3; the D is unclear. Germline CDR1 SEHNR, CDR2 FQNEAQ (reference sequence). CDR3 length: 15 amino acids. Trimming took off 6 bases at V and 0 bases at J, with 12 bases between the two ends. The chain's CDR3 is CASRSTGPSGNTIYF. CDR3 DNA: TGTGCCAGCAGATCGACCGGGCCCTCTGGAAACACCATATATTTT.

This clonotype was counted at least ten times. This chain connects TRBV7-9 to TRBJ2-5; D call uncertain. The CDR3 extends over 16 amino acids. The germline V and J ends were trimmed by 1 base and 2 bases, with 14 bases remaining between them. Germline lookup yields CDR1 SEHNR and CDR2 FQNEAQ (reference sequence). As DNA, the CDR3 is TGTGCCAGCAGCTTAGGAATCGGGCCCATTCAAGAGACCCAGTACTTC. It translates to CASSLGIGPIQETQYF.

This clonotype was seen at least ten times. The V gene is TRBV30, the J gene TRBJ2-7, with D perhaps matching TRBD2 (5 bases). The CDR3 consists of 11 residues. Per the germline V gene, CDR1 is GTSNPN and CDR2 is SVGIG (reference sequence). V was shortened by 1 base and J by 6 bases, with 7 bases between the two germline ends. DNA for the CDR3: TGTGCCTGGAGTGATCGGGGCGAGCAGTACTTC. Translated, it gives CAWSDRGEQYF.

Notes on this clonotype: The germline gene is not matched at one end of the junction; a read error may be the cause. The genes are TRBV4-1 and TRBJ2-5; D is undetermined. Germline V gene data show CDR1 as MGHRA and CDR2 as YSYEKL. The CDR3 runs 14 residues. The CDR3 reads CASGQDTGEETQYF. The CDR3 DNA sequence: TGCGCCAGCGGCCAAGATACTGGCGAAGAGACCCAGTACTTC.

This clonotype was picked up many times. This chain connects TRBV6-2 or TRBV6-3 to TRBJ2-7; D is undetermined. Trimming removed 2 bases at V and 6 bases at J, with 14 bases between. CDR3 length equals 14 residues. Germline assignment: CDR1 MNHEY and CDR2 SVGEGT. The CDR3 DNA follows: TGTGCCAGCAGTTACCTAGTTCCCCCGATCGAGCAGTACTTC. Encoded protein: CASSYLVPPIEQYF.

Of note for this clonotype: An end of the junction differs from the germline gene, which may be a read error. V and J are TRBV29-1 and TRBJ2-4; D ambiguous. Germline assignment: CDR1 SQVTM and CDR2 ANQGSEA. The CDR3 length is 14 residues. The CDR3 DNA reads as TGCAGCGTTGTTGAAGGTTCTGGCAAAAACATTCGGTACTTC. Translating it yields CSVVEGSGKNIRYF.

This clonotype was recorded at least ten times. The chain uses TRBV6-5 and TRBJ2-4; 8 nucleotides align to TRBD2. Germline CDR1 MNHEY, CDR2 SVGAGI. After removal of 0 bases from V and 6 bases from J, the junction contained 4 bases not matched to a gene. CDR3 length: 15 residues. CDR3 sequence (DNA): TGTGCCAGCAGTTACTCCCGGGGGGGTGCAAACATTCAGTACTTC. Its translation is CASSYSRGGANIQYF.

This clonotype was recorded many times. The CDR3 loop is CASSVALTANTEAFF. CDR3 coding DNA: TGTGCCAGCAGCGTAGCCCTGACAGCGAACACTGAAGCTTTCTTT. The chain is built from TRBV9 and TRBJ1-1, with a tentative D call TRBD1 (5 bases). The germline V gene has CDR1 SGDLS and CDR2 YYNGEE. Trimming pared 0 bases from V and 1 base from J, leaving 10 bases between. This CDR3 has 15 residues.

The chain couples TRBV5-1 to TRBJ1-1; a possible D gene is TRBD1 (5 bases). The CDR3 covers 16 residues. The germline V gene has CDR1 SGHRS and CDR2 YFSETQ. V lost 0 bases, J lost 2 bases, and 14 bases lay in between. CDR3 residues: CASSLAGARLNTEAFF. CDR3 in DNA: TGCGCCAGCAGCTTGGCCGGGGCCAGACTTAACACTGAAGCTTTCTTT.

The table lists this clonotype with many counts. The rearrangement joins TRBV27 to TRBJ2-2, with 11 positions matching TRBD2. Germline V CDR1 and CDR2: MNHEY, SMNVEV (reference sequence). V was clipped by 4 bases and J by 9 bases; unmatched bases: 7. This CDR3 has 15 amino acids. CDR3 nucleotides: TGTGCCAGCAGTTCCCAACTAGCGGGAGATAGGGAGCTGTTTTTT. It specifies CASSSQLAGDRELFF.

This clonotype was counted ten times or more. V is TRBV25-1 and J is TRBJ1-1; a possible D gene is TRBD1 (6 bases). CDR1 and CDR2 from the germline V gene are MGHDK and SYGVNS. V gave up 6 bases and J gave up 4 bases, with 15 bases separating them. This CDR3 has 14 residues. CDR3 nucleotides: TGTGCCAGCAGCCCAAAAAACAGGGCCACTGAAGCTTTCTTT. It encodes CASSPKNRATEAFF. Combining the CDR3 with reference TRBV25-1 and TRBJ1-1 gives the whole variable domain EADIYQTPRYLVIGTGKKITLECSQTMGHDKMYWYQQDPGMELHLIHYSYGVNSTEKGDLSSESTVSRIRTEHFPLTLESARPSHTSQYLCASSPKNRATEAFFGQGTRLTVV.

This clonotype was seen ten or more times. DNA for the CDR3: TGTGCCAGTATGCCGACTCCGGGGGGCAATCAGCCCCAGCATTTT. It translates to CASMPTPGGNQPQHF. The chain has TRBV19 and TRBJ1-5, with D possibly matching TRBD1 (5 bases). The CDR3 covers 15 residues. Germline CDR1 and CDR2: LNHDA and SQIVND (reference sequence). The V gene lost 7 bases and the J gene lost 2 bases, with 15 bases spanning the gap.

As regards this clonotype: A much larger clone differs from this one at a single base, so this may be a read error. This rearrangement joins TRBV7-8 to TRBJ1-2; maybe TRBD1 (6 bases). Germline CDR1 reads SGHVS; CDR2 reads FQNEAQ. CDR3 length equals 15 residues. Here the CDR3 reads CVSSLDTGFNRGYTF. CDR3 DNA: TGTGTCAGCAGCTTAGACACAGGGTTTAATCGTGGCTACACCTTC.

This clonotype was recorded at least ten times. The chain has TRBV7-2 and TRBJ2-5, with D unclear. V was shortened by 7 bases and J by 5 bases, with 11 bases between the two germline ends. Per germline, CDR1 SGHTA and CDR2 FQGNSA. CDR3 size: 12 residues. CDR3 sequence (DNA): TGTGCCAGCACCATGGGAAGGGAGACCCAGTACTTC. Translation gives CASTMGRETQYF.

This clonotype occurred many times. The chain uses TRBV12-3 or TRBV12-4 and TRBJ1-6; the D gene is possibly TRBD1 (6 bases). The CDR3 sequence is 18 residues long. Deletions cut 4 bases from V and 10 bases from J, with 26 bases between. The CDR3 nucleotides are TGTGCCAGCAGTTCATTAGGCCCGCAGGGGAATTTGCGGTCACCCCTCCACTTT. Amino acid sequence: CASSSLGPQGNLRSPLHF.

This clonotype was detected many times. The chain couples TRBV30 to TRBJ2-2, with 12 bases aligning to TRBD2. CDR1 is GTSNPN, CDR2 SVGIG, per germline (reference sequence). The CDR3 is 14 amino acids. V shed 5 bases, J shed 10 bases, and the junction held 8 bases outside the gene matches. Here the CDR3 reads CAWAGTSGWKELFF. Written as DNA, the CDR3 is TGTGCCTGGGCCGGGACTAGCGGGTGGAAGGAGCTGTTTTTT.

This clonotype was seen at least ten times. This rearrangement joins TRBV10-3 to TRBJ2-5; 9 bases are shared with TRBD2. Germline values: CDR1 ENHRY, CDR2 SYGVKD. The ends lost 0 bases at V and 0 bases at J; junction bases unmatched: 2. The CDR3 consists of 16 residues. The CDR3 protein is CAISESLAGNQETQYF. The CDR3 DNA reads TGTGCCATCAGTGAGTCGCTAGCGGGAAACCAAGAGACCCAGTACTTC.

There are many counts of this clonotype. The CDR3 sequence: CSAFNSNQPQHF. CDR3 coding DNA: TGCAGTGCTTTTAATAGCAATCAGCCCCAGCATTTT. The rearrangement joins TRBV20-1 to TRBJ1-5; D gene uncertain. Trimming cost V 5 bases and J 0 bases, with 5 bases left between them. CDR1 is DFQATT and CDR2 is SNEGSKA in the germline V gene (reference sequence). The CDR3 loop spans 12 amino acids.

The sample holds many counts of this clonotype. The chain couples TRBV12-3 or TRBV12-4 to TRBJ2-7; TRBD2 is a possible D gene (6 bases). The CDR3 extends over 11 amino acids. V lost 3 bases and J lost 7, with 7 bases in between. The CDR3 sequence: CASSFAGEQYF. In DNA, the CDR3 is TGTGCCAGCAGTTTCGCGGGAGAGCAGTACTTC.

This clonotype was counted at least ten times. The CDR3 DNA reads TGTGCCAGCAGCCCCGCCGCCCTGAACACCGGGGAGCTGTTTTTT. Its protein product is CASSPAALNTGELFF. The chain combines TRBV5-6 with TRBJ2-2; D uncertain. The CDR3 consists of 15 residues. V shed 4 bases and J shed 1 base, with 11 bases lying between them. Germline V lookup: CDR1 SGHDT, CDR2 YYEEEE.

J is TRBJ2-5 and V is TRBV11-2, with D possibly called TRBD1 or TRBD2 (5 bases each). CDR3 size: 15 residues. Trimming cost V 1 base and J 5 bases, with 14 bases left between them. The germline V gene has CDR1 SGHAT and CDR2 FQNNGV. This chain's CDR3 is CASSLGWDLRETQYF. CDR3 DNA sequence: TGTGCCAGCAGCTTAGGCTGGGACCTCAGGGAGACCCAGTACTTC.

This clonotype was observed many times. The chain is built from TRBV28 and TRBJ2-5, with 9 nucleotides matching TRBD2. Germline assignment: CDR1 MDHEN and CDR2 SYDVKM. This CDR3 has 15 residues. The V gene end was trimmed by 4 bases and the J gene end by 5 bases; junction bases not matched to a gene: 8. The CDR3 protein is CASSSIAGEGETQYF. CDR3 coding DNA: TGTGCCAGCAGTTCAATAGCGGGAGAGGGGGAGACCCAGTACTTC.

This clonotype was seen a handful of times. The rearrangement uses TRBV18 and TRBJ1-5; 7 bases align to TRBD1. After removal of 2 bases from V and 7 bases from J, the junction contained 14 bases not matched to a gene. Germline V gives CDR1 KGHSH, CDR2 LQKENI. The length of the CDR3 is 17 residues. CDR3 coding DNA: TGTGCCAGCTCACCAGAGGGGGCGGTTTCCCAGCGGCAGCCCCAGCATTTT. The encoded protein is CASSPEGAVSQRQPQHF.

This clonotype has at least ten counts. The rearrangement joins TRBV28 to TRBJ2-2; D gene ambiguous. This CDR3 spans 17 amino acids. Trimming removed 3 bases at V and 1 base at J, with 15 bases between. CDR1 is MDHEN, CDR2 SYDVKM, per germline. The CDR3 nucleotides read TGTGCCAGCAGTTTGGCCCACGACCTATGGAACACCGGGGAGCTGTTTTTT. This encodes CASSLAHDLWNTGELFF.

This clonotype occurred a few times. One junction end disagrees with the germline gene, perhaps due to a read error. The chain has TRBV7-9 and TRBJ1-6; D ambiguous. This CDR3 contains 16 residues. Germline V gene data show CDR1 as SEHNR and CDR2 as FQNEAQ (reference sequence). CDR3 in amino acids: CAGSSADMGYNSPLHF. The CDR3 DNA reads as TGTGCCGGCAGCTCCGCTGACATGGGGTATAATTCACCCCTCCACTTT.

Worth noting for this clonotype: Without the conserved terminal phenylalanine or tryptophan, this CDR3 likely stems from a read error. The chain joins TRBV20-1 to TRBJ2-2; D is unclear. This CDR3 spans 13 amino acids. Trimming left V 0 bases short and J 1 base short, with 3 bases between. Germline V gene data show CDR1 as DFQATT and CDR2 as SNEGSKA (reference sequence). The CDR3 coding sequence is TGCAGTGCTAGAGATGGGAACACCGGGGAGCTGTTTGTT. This gives the protein CSARDGNTGELFV.

The DNA of the CDR3 is TGCAGCGTTGTATTACTAGCGGGAGCCTACCAAGAGACCCAGTACTTC. This translates into CSVVLLAGAYQETQYF. This chain uses TRBV29-1 with TRBJ2-5; 11 nucleotides agree with TRBD2. V trimming: 4 bases; J trimming: 0 bases; junction bases outside the gene matches: 7. The CDR3 runs 16 residues. Looked up from germline, CDR1 is SQVTM and CDR2 is ANQGSEA.

The chain has TRBV30 and TRBJ2-7; D may be TRBD2 (5 bases). Between the trimmed V and J ends, which lost 4 bases and 0 bases, there was a span of 10 bases. This CDR3 has 13 residues. Looked up from germline, CDR1 is GTSNPN and CDR2 is SVGIG (reference sequence). DNA for the CDR3: TGTGCCTGGAACGTCGACTACTCCTACGAGCAGTACTTC. It yields the protein CAWNVDYSYEQYF.

This clonotype was seen repeatedly, ten times or more. The DNA of the CDR3 is TGTGCCAGCAACCCCGGGGCATACGGAGAGACCCAGTACTTC. Protein product: CASNPGAYGETQYF. The chain couples TRBV6-5 to TRBJ2-5; D may correspond to TRBD1 or TRBD2 (5 bases each). This CDR3 has 14 residues. Trimming removed 7 bases from V and 4 bases from J, with 16 bases in between. Per the germline V gene, CDR1 is MNHEY and CDR2 is SVGAGI.

The chain employs TRBV12-3 or TRBV12-4 and TRBJ1-3, with a possible D match to TRBD1 (6 bases). V was trimmed by 6 bases and J by 6 bases, leaving 9 bases between them. The CDR3 is made up of 12 amino acids. CDR3 sequence (DNA): TGTGCCAGCAGCCGGACAGAAAACACCATATATTTT. Encoded protein: CASSRTENTIYF.

The chain carries TRBV6-1 and TRBJ1-1; D is perhaps TRBD1 (5 bases). V dropped 4 bases and J dropped 5 bases, with 17 bases sitting between them. Germline values: CDR1 MNHNS, CDR2 SASEGT. The CDR3 is 15 residues long. This chain's CDR3 is CASSGLGTVQTEAFF. The CDR3 nucleotides read TGTGCCAGCAGTGGATTAGGGACCGTGCAGACTGAAGCTTTCTTT.

This clonotype has ten or more counts. J is TRBJ1-5 and V is TRBV6-2 or TRBV6-3, with TRBD1 as a possible D gene (6 bases). The CDR3 runs 15 residues. CDR1 and CDR2 (germline): MNHEY, SVGEGT. Between the trimmed V and J ends, which lost 5 bases and 0 bases, there was a span of 11 bases. CDR3 loop: CASSTQGYSNQPQHF. The CDR3 region has the DNA TGTGCCAGCAGTACCCAGGGGTATAGCAATCAGCCCCAGCATTTT.